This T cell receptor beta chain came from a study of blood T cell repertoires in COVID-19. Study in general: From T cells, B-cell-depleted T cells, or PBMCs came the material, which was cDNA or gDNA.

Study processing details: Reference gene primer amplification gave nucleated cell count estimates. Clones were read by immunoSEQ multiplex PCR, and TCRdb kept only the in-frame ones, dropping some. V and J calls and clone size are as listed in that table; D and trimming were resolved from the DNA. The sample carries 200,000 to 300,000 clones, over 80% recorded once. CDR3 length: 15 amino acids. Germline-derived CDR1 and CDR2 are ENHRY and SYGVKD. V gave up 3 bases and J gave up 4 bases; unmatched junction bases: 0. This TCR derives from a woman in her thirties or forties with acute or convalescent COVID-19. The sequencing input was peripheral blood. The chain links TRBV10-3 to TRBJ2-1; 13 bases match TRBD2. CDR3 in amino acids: CAISELAGGYNEQFF. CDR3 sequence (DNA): TGTGCCATCAGTGAACTAGCGGGGGGGTACAATGAGCAGTTCTTC.